This TCR beta chain was recovered during a study of cytomegalovirus exposure and HLA in healthy donors. Whole-study context: Among the 370 or so donors who were genotyped, about 80% fell in the genetic ancestry cluster that is associated with self-reported Caucasian donors. Study findings and constraints: Later analysis identified a missense DCLRE1C variant that was linked to TCR beta V- and J-gene trimming. When a later analysis was performed, an Asian-associated ancestry cluster reportedly had fewer N-insertions than the approximately 600-donor mean. HLA alleles showed associations with roughly 17,000 TCR beta sequences in a later analysis, at a 0.05 false discovery rate.

V lost 6 bases to trimming and J lost 4 bases; unmatched junction nucleotides: 5. CDR3 length: 15 amino acids. Germline CDR1 reads MDHEN; CDR2 reads SYDVKM. Worth noting for this clone: The antigen remains undetermined.

60 Vbeta and 13 Jbeta primers were used in PCR. The repertoire was sequenced with immunoSEQ multiplex PCR; TCRdb's copy has only in-frame clones and lacks some. Of about 190,000 clones listed, 84% are singletons. This sequence was found in a boy younger than 18 in good health and CMV-seronegative. Sequenced: PBMCs. The chain combines TRBV28 with TRBJ2-6, with 8 bases lining up with TRBD1. CDR3 in DNA: TGTGCCAGCAGCCCGACAGGGGTAGGGGCCAACGTCCTGACTTTC. Translating it yields CASSPTGVGANVLTF.